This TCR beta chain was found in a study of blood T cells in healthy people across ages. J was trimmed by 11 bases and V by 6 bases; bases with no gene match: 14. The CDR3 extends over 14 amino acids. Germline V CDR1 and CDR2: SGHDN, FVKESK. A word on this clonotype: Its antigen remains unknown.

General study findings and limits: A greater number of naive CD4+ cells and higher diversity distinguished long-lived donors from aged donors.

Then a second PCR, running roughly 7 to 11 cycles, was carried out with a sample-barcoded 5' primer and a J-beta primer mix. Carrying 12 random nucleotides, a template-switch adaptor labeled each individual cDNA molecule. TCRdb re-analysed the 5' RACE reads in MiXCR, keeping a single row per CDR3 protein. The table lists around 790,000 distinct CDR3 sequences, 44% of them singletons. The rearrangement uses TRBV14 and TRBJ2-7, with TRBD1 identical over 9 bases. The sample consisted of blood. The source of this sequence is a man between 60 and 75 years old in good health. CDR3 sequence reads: CASRHTSGTGKEYF. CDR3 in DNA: TGTGCCAGCAGACATACTTCCGGGACAGGGAAGGAGTACTTC.